The 9 T cell receptor beta chains presented below share a single source sample, sequenced in a study of T cell responses to AZD1222 COVID-19 vaccine. The data were produced by immunoSEQ multiplex PCR, yet TCRdb's version contains in-frame clones alone and is incomplete. This sample carries 95,000 to 110,000 clones, roughly 90% of them seen once, and the ten largest clones take 7.5% to 9.5%. The input for sequencing was peripheral blood, taken 28 days after the second AZD1222 dose. The receptors were sampled from an adult who received the AZD1222 COVID-19 vaccine.

The chain couples TRBV18 to TRBJ2-5, with TRBD1 matching 7 bases. The CDR3 covers 13 residues. CDR1 KGHSH and CDR2 LQKENI come from the germline V gene. V lost 6 bases and J lost 5; bases outside the gene matches: 6. The CDR3 spells CASSRQGWETQYF. In DNA form, the CDR3 reads TGTGCCAGCTCTCGACAGGGTTGGGAGACCCAGTACTTC.

The rearrangement uses TRBV7-2 and TRBJ2-5; D gene uncertain. Germline values: CDR1 SGHTA, CDR2 FQGNSA. This CDR3 has 12 residues. With 9 bases removed from V and 1 base from J, the gap between germline ends came to 9 bases. In DNA form, the CDR3 reads TGTGCCAGTCGACCCACCCAAGAGACCCAGTACTTC. Its protein product is CASRPTQETQYF.

The chain couples TRBV10-1 to TRBJ2-3; D not resolved. Looked up from germline, CDR1 is WNHNN and CDR2 is SYGVQD (reference sequence). Trimming cost V 7 bases and J 6 bases, with 5 bases left between them. This CDR3 has 10 residues. The CDR3: CASTRDTQYF. The CDR3, as DNA: TGCGCCAGCACCCGTGATACGCAGTATTTT.

V gene TRBV27 combines with J gene TRBJ2-5; tentatively, D is TRBD1 (5 bases). Trimming stripped 0 bases from V and 5 bases from J, with 10 bases between. CDR1 is MNHEY and CDR2 is SMNVEV in the germline V gene (reference sequence). The length of the CDR3 is 14 residues. CDR3 region: CASSLSRAAETQYF. The CDR3 DNA reads TGTGCCAGCAGTTTATCCAGGGCTGCGGAGACCCAGTACTTC.

The chain recombines TRBV28 with TRBJ2-7, with 10 bases identical to TRBD2. V trimming: 1 base; J trimming: 1 base; junction bases outside the gene matches: 7. The germline V gene has CDR1 MDHEN and CDR2 SYDVKM. This CDR3 is 17 amino acids long. CDR3 in DNA: TGTGCCAGCAGTTTATCGCTAGCGGGAGACGGGTCCTACGAGCAGTACTTC. Protein: CASSLSLAGDGSYEQYF.

The CDR3 loop reads CASSSTVNYGYTF. CDR3 DNA sequence: TGTGCCAGCAGCTCGACGGTGAACTATGGCTACACCTTC. The V gene is TRBV7-2, the J gene TRBJ1-2, with D unclear. CDR3 length equals 13 residues. Germline values: CDR1 SGHTA, CDR2 FQGNSA. Trimming shortened V by 4 bases and J by 2 bases, and 8 bases separated the two germline ends.

This clone was recorded only once. J is TRBJ1-1 and V is TRBV4-1; D is unresolved. Germline CDR1 is MGHRA and CDR2 is YSYEKL. The CDR3 extends over 15 amino acids. Trimming took 0 bases from V and 0 from J, leaving 8 bases between them. The CDR3 here is CASSQEAGMNTEAFF. Here the CDR3 DNA reads TGCGCCAGCAGCCAAGAGGCCGGGATGAACACTGAAGCTTTCTTT.

The chain is built from TRBV7-2 and TRBJ1-6, with 7 bases identical to TRBD1. There are 16 residues in the CDR3. From germline, CDR1 is SGHTA and CDR2 FQGNSA. Losses at the gene ends were 4 bases for V and 2 bases for J; bases not matched to a gene: 5. The CDR3 DNA follows: TGTGCCAGCAGCTCAACGACAGGGACCTATAATTCACCCCTCCACTTT. This sequence encodes CASSSTTGTYNSPLHF.

The V and J genes are TRBV6-5 and TRBJ1-4, with D maybe TRBD1 (6 bases). This CDR3 is built from 14 residues. The ends were cut back, 6 bases at V and 0 bases at J, with 8 bases in the middle. The germline V gene encodes CDR1 MNHEY and CDR2 SVGAGI. The CDR3 here is CASSRTATNEKLFF. CDR3 nucleotide sequence: TGTGCCAGCAGCCGGACAGCAACTAATGAAAAACTGTTTTTT.